This T cell receptor (beta chain) was sequenced for a study of cytomegalovirus exposure and HLA in healthy donors. Study results and caveats: The majority of TCR sequences were rare, yet some public TCRs appeared in many donors. According to the study, 150 to 200 TCR beta chains were cytomegalovirus-associated. In a later analysis, HLA-C alleles had the fewest associated TCRs, DRB1 alleles the most. Follow-up analysis seemed to connect common viral pathogens with several of the most significant clusters identified.

Points on this clone: Antigen unknown.

A multiplex PCR was run with 60 Vbeta primers and 13 Jbeta primers. Method: immunoSEQ multiplex PCR; TCRdb's copy keeps in-frame clones and lacks some. The sample data list about 140,000 clones. The TCR sequence derives from a man aged 40-55 years in good health and CMV-seronegative. Sequencing was performed on PBMCs.

CDR3 sequence: CASSQDQRWGGNTEAFF. CDR3 sequence (DNA): TGTGCCAGCAGCCAAGATCAAAGGTGGGGCGGGAACACTGAAGCTTTCTTT. The chain uses TRBV14 and TRBJ1-1, with D perhaps matching TRBD1 (5 bases). The V and J ends lost 0 bases and 1 base respectively, with 15 bases between them. Germline CDR1 is SGHDN and CDR2 is FVKESK. The CDR3 is 17 amino acids.